This T cell receptor (beta chain) originates from a study of T cell responses to AZD1222 COVID-19 vaccine. Here immunoSEQ multiplex PCR was the method, and the copy in TCRdb shows in-frame clones only, minus some. The sample has 150,000 to 200,000 clones; approximately 93% are singletons. In its sample, this clone was seen a few times. Between the trimmed V and J ends, which lost 2 bases and 0 bases, there was a span of 11 bases. The CDR3 length is 15 residues. CDR1 and CDR2 from the germline V gene are MNHEY and SVGAGI. The sequencing here drew on peripheral blood, taken on day 0 of AZD1222 vaccination. The V and J genes are TRBV6-5 and TRBJ2-7, with D perhaps TRBD1 (6 bases). The sequence came from an adult in good health. The CDR3 sequence: CASSYRRDNSYEQYF. CDR3 DNA: TGTGCCAGCAGTTACCGTAGGGACAACTCCTACGAGCAGTACTTC.